Below, 4 T cell receptor beta chains from the same sample are listed, as sequenced in a study of Ad26.COV2.S vaccination and SARS-CoV-2 variants. The treatment was: approximately 18 received Ad26.COV2.S at low or high dose, single or two shots; about five received placebo; per-sample allocation not given. Repertoires come from day 63 after the first vaccine or placebo injection. Sequencing was performed with immunoSEQ multiplex PCR; in TCRdb, only in-frame clones are kept and a portion is missing. The sample contains 440,000 or so clones, roughly 88% of which appear only once. The input for sequencing was peripheral blood, taken in a trial of Ad26.COV2.S vaccine versus placebo. The receptors come from a person between 18 and 60 years old who received the Ad26.COV2.S COVID-19 vaccine or a placebo.

The gene calls are TRBV5-1 and TRBJ2-7; TRBD1 is a possible D gene (5 bases). The CDR3 consists of 15 residues. V lost 0 bases and J 3 bases, leaving 13 bases between the germline ends. The germline V gene has CDR1 SGHRS and CDR2 YFSETQ. CDR3: CASSLGAGLNYEQYF. CDR3 in DNA: TGCGCCAGCAGCTTGGGTGCAGGGCTTAACTACGAGCAGTACTTC.

The chain combines TRBV27 with TRBJ2-3, with 7 bases lining up with TRBD2. V lost 6 bases and J lost 9; bases outside the gene matches: 3. Germline CDR1 and CDR2: MNHEY and SMNVEV (reference sequence). CDR3 size: 11 residues. The CDR3 region has the DNA TGTGCCAGCAGCTCCGGGGGGACGCAGTATTTT. This gives the protein CASSSGGTQYF.

This sequence joins TRBV2 and TRBJ1-4; 11 bases are shared with TRBD1. CDR1 SNHLY and CDR2 FYNNEI come from the germline V gene. V gave up 5 bases and J gave up 10 bases; unmatched junction bases: 12. The CDR3 has 16 residues. CDR3 sequence reads: CASSSGTGGLRGKLFF. CDR3 DNA: TGTGCCAGCAGTAGCGGGACAGGGGGGCTCAGGGGAAAACTGTTTTTT. Looking up the rest from reference TRBV2 and TRBJ1-4 gives the full variable domain: EPEVTQTPSHQVTQMGQEVILRCVPISNHLYFYWYRQILGQKVEFLVSFYNNEISEKSEIFDDQFSVERPDGSNFTLKIRSTKLEDSAMYFCASSSGTGGLRGKLFFGSGTQLSVL.

A single count supports this clone. This sequence joins TRBV7-6 and TRBJ2-3; D is perhaps TRBD1 or TRBD2 (5 bases each). Trimming cost V 1 base and J 2 bases, with 22 bases left between them. The CDR3 totals 19 residues. CDR1 and CDR2 (germline): SGHVS, FNYEAQ. The CDR3 DNA reads TGTGCCAGCAGCTTAGTTGGGACCTCCCGGGACGGACACACAGATACGCAGTATTTT. Translated, it gives CASSLVGTSRDGHTDTQYF.